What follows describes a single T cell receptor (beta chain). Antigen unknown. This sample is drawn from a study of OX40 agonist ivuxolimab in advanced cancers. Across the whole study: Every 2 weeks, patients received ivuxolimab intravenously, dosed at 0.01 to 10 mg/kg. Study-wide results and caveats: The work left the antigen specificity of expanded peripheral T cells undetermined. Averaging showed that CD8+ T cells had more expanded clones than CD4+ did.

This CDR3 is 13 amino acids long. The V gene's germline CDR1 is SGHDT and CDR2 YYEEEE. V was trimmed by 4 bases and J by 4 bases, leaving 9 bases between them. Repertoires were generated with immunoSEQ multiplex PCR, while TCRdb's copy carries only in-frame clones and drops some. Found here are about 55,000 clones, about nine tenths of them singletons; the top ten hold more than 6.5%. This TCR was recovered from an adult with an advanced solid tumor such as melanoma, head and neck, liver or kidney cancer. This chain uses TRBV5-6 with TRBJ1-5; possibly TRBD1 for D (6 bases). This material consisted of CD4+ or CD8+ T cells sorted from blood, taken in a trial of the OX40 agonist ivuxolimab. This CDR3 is CASSQGINQPQHF. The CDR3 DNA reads TGTGCCAGCAGCCAGGGGATAAATCAGCCCCAGCATTTT. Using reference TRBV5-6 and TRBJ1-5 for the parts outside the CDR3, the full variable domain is DAGVTQSPTHLIKTRGQQVTLRCSPKSGHDTVSWYQQALGQGPQFIFQYYEEEERQRGNFPDRFSGHQFPNYSSELNVNALLLGDSALYLCASSQGINQPQHFGDGTRLSIL.